This T cell receptor (beta chain) was identified during a study of blood T cell repertoires in COVID-19. Study information: The study drew acute and convalescent COVID-19 samples from the United States, Italy and Spain. PBMCs, B-cell-depleted T cells, or T cells provided the cDNA or gDNA that made up the material.

Libraries were prepared by immunoSEQ multiplex PCR; TCRdb keeps only in-frame clonotypes and omits some of them. The table records under 200,000 clones, 76% of them present only once. Trimming cost V 2 bases and J 8 bases, with 10 bases left between them. The germline CDR1 and CDR2 sequences are SGHAT and FQNNGV. CDR3 length: 13 amino acids. This TCR was sampled from an elderly woman with acute or convalescent COVID-19. The rearrangement links TRBV11-2 to TRBJ2-1, with D possibly being TRBD2 (5 bases). The specimen sequenced was peripheral blood. The CDR3 DNA reads as TGTGCCAGCAGCTTAACGGGATGGGATGAGCAGTTCTTC. It specifies CASSLTGWDEQFF.